This is a list of T cell receptor beta chains from one sample in a study of regulatory T cells in long-lasting Graves disease. TCRdb analysed the multiplex PCR reads with MiXCR anew, one entry per CDR3 protein. The sample consists of hundreds of thousands of distinct CDR3 sequences, 15% to 20% of them appearing once. The input for sequencing was peripheral blood mononuclear cells (PBMCs), taken at new diagnosis, from a patient treated with antithyroid drugs. These receptor sequences come from a female donor with Graves disease. Each CDR3 is given without its conserved first and last residue.

V gene: TRBV19
J gene: TRBJ2-2
CDR3 protein: ASRGLAGADGELF

V gene: TRBV11-2
J gene: TRBJ2-6
CDR3 protein: ASSLRRQGRSSGANVLT

V gene: TRBV18
J gene: TRBJ2-5
CDR3 protein: ASCVPRETQY

V gene: TRBV6-1
J gene: TRBJ2-1
CDR3 protein: ASSEASSQREQF

V gene: TRBV15
J gene: TRBJ2-1
CDR3 protein: ATSWGDEQF

V gene: TRBV12-3/TRBV12-4
J gene: TRBJ1-2
CDR3 protein: ASNRGGLGYT

V gene: TRBV15
J gene: TRBJ2-7
CDR3 protein: ATSRDALAGGEQY

V gene: TRBV19
J gene: TRBJ1-1
CDR3 protein: ASSPSPAVNTEAF

V gene: TRBV28
J gene: TRBJ1-3
CDR3 protein: ASSPRQFLRNTIY

V gene: TRBV9
J gene: TRBJ2-1
CDR3 protein: ASSFSGANYNEQF

V gene: TRBV28
J gene: TRBJ2-3
CDR3 protein: ASSLGGRFADTQY

V gene: TRBV19
J gene: TRBJ1-2
CDR3 protein: ASSRGDYGYT

V gene: TRBV7-8
J gene: TRBJ1-2
CDR3 protein: ASSLGTGRGYT

V gene: TRBV20-1
J gene: TRBJ2-4
CDR3 protein: SALPLAGLAKNIQY

V gene: TRBV30
J gene: TRBJ1-5
CDR3 protein: AWSESGGNQPQH

V gene: TRBV18
J gene: TRBJ2-5
CDR3 protein: ASSTGIAQETQY

V gene: TRBV5-1
J gene: TRBJ2-7
CDR3 protein: ASSLGTSGSVYEQY

V gene: TRBV11-2
J gene: TRBJ2-1
CDR3 protein: ASSYQGQYNEQF

V gene: TRBV10-2
J gene: TRBJ2-7
CDR3 protein: ASRGTGVPYEQY

V gene: TRBV11-2
J gene: TRBJ2-5
CDR3 protein: ASSLVTGQTQETQY

V gene: TRBV7-2
J gene: TRBJ2-1
CDR3 protein: ASSSQADTSGSRFNEQF

V gene: TRBV10-2
J gene: TRBJ1-1
CDR3 protein: ASSIAGDRGEAF

V gene: TRBV20-1
J gene: TRBJ2-7
CDR3 protein: SATLGQGISEQY